This record covers a single TCR beta chain. Its cognate antigen is unknown. This sample stems from a study of cytomegalovirus exposure and HLA in healthy donors. Findings and caveats of the study: The study recorded fewer than 200 TCR beta chains that were cytomegalovirus-associated. Trimming of TCR beta V- and J-genes showed a link, identified in a later analysis, to a missense DCLRE1C variant. In vitro confirmation showed a few CMV-associated chains to be CMV antigen specific.

Use of 60 Vbeta and 13 Jbeta primers characterized the PCR. Data came from immunoSEQ multiplex PCR; TCRdb stores just in-frame clones and leaves some out. The sample holds around 200,000 clones. The TCR originated in a woman between 18 and 29 years old in good health and CMV-seropositive. Sequencing used PBMCs.

The CDR3 nucleotides read TGTGCCAGTAGTATGGGACCCCCCCAGGGGACCGGGGAGCTGTTTTTT. This translates into CASSMGPPQGTGELFF. The chain uses TRBV19 and TRBJ2-2; D is perhaps TRBD1 (6 bases). The V end lost 3 bases, the J end lost 5 bases, and 16 bases lay between the germline ends. CDR1 and CDR2 from the germline V gene are LNHDA and SQIVND (reference sequence). The CDR3 has 16 residues.